The 30 T cell receptor beta chains in this list originate from one sample, sequenced in a study of blood T cell repertoires in COVID-19 (dated by TCRdb to 2020 to 2021). The method behind the library was the immunoSEQ multiplex PCR assay. Imported from immuneACCESS, the table was reduced by TCRdb to in-frame sequences with V and J called. These copies leave out some clones; in studies compared against another copy, an unresolved V gene accounts for under half, and the cause of the remainder is not known. This sample holds 80,000 to 95,000 clones; over 75% were observed only once. Of the sample, around a sixth falls within the top ten clones. Sequenced sample: peripheral blood. These receptors came from a woman aged 80 or older with active or convalescent COVID-19.

This chain connects TRBV7-2 to TRBJ2-3; 10 bases line up with TRBD2. CDR1 is SGHTA, CDR2 FQGNSA, per germline. The CDR3 contains 16 residues. V shed 1 base and J 3 bases; nucleotides not matched to a gene: 4. CDR3 sequence reads: CASSLGTSGATDTQYF. In nucleotides, the CDR3 is TGTGCCAGCAGCTTAGGAACTAGCGGGGCAACAGATACGCAGTATTTT.

The J gene is TRBJ1-2, the V gene TRBV7-2; 7 bases fit TRBD1. This CDR3 is built from 15 residues. Looked up from germline, CDR1 is SGHTA and CDR2 is FQGNSA. V trimming: 1 base; J trimming: 4 bases; junction bases outside the gene matches: 6. CDR3 nucleotides: TGTGCCAGCAGCTTAGGACAGGGCGATGGCTATGGCTACACCTTC. It is translated as CASSLGQGDGYGYTF.

The V and J genes are TRBV7-2 and TRBJ1-3; TRBD1 matches 10 bases. The CDR3 spans 16 residues. Per the germline V gene, CDR1 is SGHTA and CDR2 is FQGNSA. Trimming at V came to 4 bases and at J to 3 bases, leaving 6 bases not matched to a gene. For the CDR3, the DNA is TGTGCCAGCAGCTCGGGACAGGGGCGCGTTGGAAACACCATATATTTT. This codes for CASSSGQGRVGNTIYF.

This chain links TRBV27 with TRBJ2-1; D is unclear. Germline CDR1 is MNHEY and CDR2 is SMNVEV (reference sequence). The V and J ends lost 6 bases and 5 bases respectively, with 11 bases between them. The CDR3 loop spans 13 amino acids. CDR3 region: CASSSGMDNEQFF. The CDR3 coding sequence is TGTGCCAGCAGCTCAGGTATGGACAATGAGCAGTTCTTC.

The chain combines TRBV6-5 with TRBJ1-3, with D unresolved. The germline V gene has CDR1 MNHEY and CDR2 SVGAGI. V lost 6 bases, J lost 0 bases, and 9 bases lay in between. CDR3 length: 14 amino acids. DNA for the CDR3: TGTGCCAGCAGCGCTACAGACTCTGGAAACACCATATATTTT. It is translated as CASSATDSGNTIYF.

The V call is TRBV2, the J call TRBJ1-6, with TRBD1 identical over 8 bases. Germline V gene sequence: CDR1 SNHLY, CDR2 FYNNEI. The CDR3 runs to 15 residues. The V gene end was trimmed by 6 bases and the J gene end by 12 bases; junction bases not matched to a gene: 13. As DNA, the CDR3 is TGTGCCAGCAGGGGGACAGGATTGGGCTTTGTACCCCTCCACTTT. Translated, it gives CASRGTGLGFVPLHF.

This clone was detected only a few times. The chain links TRBV28 to TRBJ1-1; no clear D gene. V lost 8 bases, J lost 1 base, and 11 bases lay in between. The CDR3 has 13 residues. Germline V lookup: CDR1 MDHEN, CDR2 SYDVKM. The CDR3 DNA follows: TGTGCCAGCGGTCAACTCCGGAACACTGAAGCTTTCTTT. Translation: CASGQLRNTEAFF. The entire variable domain, with the rest obtained from reference TRBV28 and TRBJ1-1, is as follows: DVKVTQSSRYLVKRTGEKVFLECVQDMDHENMFWYRQDPGLGLRLIYFSYDVKMKEKGDIPEGYSVSREKKERFSLILESASTNQTSMYLCASGQLRNTEAFFGQGTRLTVV.

The V and J genes are TRBV4-2 and TRBJ2-1; D possibly corresponds to TRBD1 (5 bases). The V end was cut by 0 bases, the J end by 5 bases, with 14 bases between. The CDR3 sequence is 16 residues long. CDR1 is LGHNA and CDR2 is YNFKEQ in the germline V gene. The DNA for the CDR3 is TGTGCCAGCAGCCAAGAAGGGCTAGGGGCGGACAATGAGCAGTTCTTC. Its protein is CASSQEGLGADNEQFF.

The chain recombines TRBV4-3 with TRBJ1-6; D perhaps matches TRBD1 (6 bases). The germline V and J ends were trimmed by 2 bases and 8 bases, with 16 bases remaining between them. This CDR3 contains 16 residues. Germline V gene sequence: CDR1 LGHNA, CDR2 YSLEER. CDR3 in amino acids: CASSQNPGGLDSPLHF. As DNA, the CDR3 is TGCGCCAGCAGCCAAAACCCCGGGGGGCTGGATTCACCCCTCCACTTT.

The CDR3 protein is CASSPTVGGNEKLFF. In DNA form, the CDR3 reads TGTGCCAGCAGCCCCACTGTAGGGGGCAATGAAAAACTGTTTTTT. The gene calls are TRBV7-9 and TRBJ1-4; 7 bases map to TRBD1. CDR3 length equals 15 residues. The V gene's germline CDR1 is SEHNR and CDR2 FQNEAQ (reference sequence). J was trimmed by 5 bases and V by 5 bases; bases with no gene match: 8.

This chain uses TRBV7-9 with TRBJ1-2; no clear D. V lost 2 bases and J lost 8, with 18 bases in between. Germline CDR1 reads SEHNR; CDR2 reads FQNEAQ (reference sequence). The CDR3 contains 15 residues. CDR3 sequence (DNA): TGTGCCAGCAGCTTAAGGCAACAGAGCCTTTGGGGCTACACCTTC. Translation gives CASSLRQQSLWGYTF.

This chain links TRBV7-2 with TRBJ2-7, with TRBD2 identical over 12 bases. Germline V CDR1 and CDR2: SGHTA, FQGNSA. J gave up 5 bases and V 0 bases, and 8 bases lay outside the gene matches. The CDR3 is 17 amino acids. The CDR3 sequence: CASSLAALAGGGDEQYF. For the CDR3, the DNA is TGTGCCAGCAGCTTAGCGGCACTAGCGGGGGGCGGGGACGAGCAGTACTTC.

This clone was observed once. The chain links TRBV19 to TRBJ1-1; 8 bases line up with TRBD1. Germline trimming cut 6 bases from V and 1 base from J; bases unmatched to any gene: 4. This CDR3 is 14 amino acids long. Germline-derived CDR1 and CDR2 are LNHDA and SQIVND (reference sequence). CDR3 sequence reads: CASRRTGTNTEAFF. For the CDR3, the DNA is TGTGCCAGTAGGAGGACAGGGACGAACACTGAAGCTTTCTTT.

The gene calls are TRBV6-4 and TRBJ2-1, with TRBD2 matching 11 bases. This CDR3 is 14 amino acids long. The germline V gene encodes CDR1 MRHNA and CDR2 SNTAGT. V lost 8 bases and J lost 7; bases outside the gene matches: 7. CDR3 coding DNA: TGTGCCAGCGCACCGGGACTAGCGGTAAATGAGCAGTTCTTC. This encodes CASAPGLAVNEQFF.

The rearrangement uses TRBV20-1 and TRBJ1-2; D is perhaps TRBD1 (6 bases). V was trimmed by 3 bases and J by 0 bases, leaving 14 bases between them. The germline V gene encodes CDR1 DFQATT and CDR2 SNEGSKA (reference sequence). The CDR3 spans 15 residues. Here the CDR3 reads CSASGQGKANYGYTF. Here the CDR3 DNA reads TGCAGTGCTAGTGGGCAGGGGAAAGCTAACTATGGCTACACCTTC.

The CDR3 loop reads CSASRGGPTDTQYF. The CDR3 nucleotides are TGCAGTGCTAGTCGAGGGGGCCCCACAGATACGCAGTATTTT. The chain couples TRBV20-1 to TRBJ2-3, with 7 bases that match TRBD1. Germline V lookup: CDR1 DFQATT, CDR2 SNEGSKA (reference sequence). CDR3 length equals 14 residues. J was trimmed by 2 bases and V by 3 bases; bases with no gene match: 5.

This clone was observed once. The chain recombines TRBV5-1 with TRBJ1-3, with 7 bases lining up with TRBD1. V dropped 4 bases and J dropped 7; count of bases not matched to a gene: 8. This CDR3 comprises 14 residues. Germline V gene data show CDR1 as SGHRS and CDR2 as YFSETQ. The CDR3 is CASSPGQSGNTIYF. The CDR3 DNA reads as TGCGCCAGCAGCCCGGGACAGTCAGGGAACACCATATATTTT.

The chain has TRBV5-1 and TRBJ1-3; tentative D call: TRBD1 (6 bases). The length of the CDR3 is 14 residues. Trimming took 4 bases from V and 4 from J, leaving 12 bases between them. Germline V gene lookup returns CDR1 SGHRS and CDR2 YFSETQ. CDR3 DNA sequence: TGCGCCAGCAGCCCCGGGACACCCGGAAACACCATATATTTT. Protein: CASSPGTPGNTIYF.

The CDR3 spells CASSQGQVSHYGYTF. CDR3 nucleotides: TGCGCCAGCAGCCAAGGACAGGTCTCTCACTATGGCTACACCTTC. This chain uses TRBV4-3 with TRBJ1-2; TRBD1 might be the D (6 bases). The V and J ends lost 1 base and 3 bases respectively, with 12 bases between them. This CDR3 spans 15 amino acids. The germline CDR1 and CDR2 sequences are LGHNA and YSLEER.

The chain has TRBV6-5 and TRBJ2-3; a possible D gene is TRBD2 (5 bases). The germline CDR1 and CDR2 sequences are MNHEY and SVGAGI. The CDR3 spans 16 residues. The ends were cut back, 0 bases at V and 0 bases at J, with 10 bases in the middle. CDR3 coding DNA: TGTGCCAGCAGTTACTCGAGTAGCGCGAGCACAGATACGCAGTATTTT. Residues: CASSYSSSASTDTQYF.

This clone was detected only once. CDR3 nucleotide sequence: TGTGCCAGCAGCGTTGGACAGGGAGTAGCTGGAAACACCATATATTTT. This codes for CASSVGQGVAGNTIYF. This chain joins TRBV13 and TRBJ1-3; 8 bases line up with TRBD1. The junction had 8 bases not matched to a gene; V was cut back by 5 bases and J by 2 bases. The CDR3 extends over 16 amino acids. Germline CDR1 is PRHDT and CDR2 is FYEKMQ (reference sequence).

V is TRBV7-2 and J is TRBJ2-7, with TRBD2 matching 7 bases. The germline gives CDR1 SGHTA, CDR2 FQGNSA. J was trimmed by 1 base and V by 1 base; bases with no gene match: 4. CDR3 length: 15 amino acids. The CDR3 spells CASSLVWGGSYEQYF. CDR3 DNA sequence: TGTGCCAGCAGCTTAGTGTGGGGAGGGTCCTACGAGCAGTACTTC.

Only a few counts were recorded for this clone. The chain combines TRBV5-5 with TRBJ1-2; D possibly corresponds to TRBD1 (6 bases). CDR3 length: 15 residues. The V end was cut by 4 bases, the J end by 6 bases, with 19 bases between. Germline CDR1 and CDR2: SGHKS and YYEKEE (reference sequence). CDR3 amino acids: CASSPSPTGIDGYTF. CDR3 in DNA: TGTGCCAGCAGCCCATCTCCTACAGGGATAGATGGCTACACCTTC.

This clone was detected once. The chain uses TRBV6-5 and TRBJ1-5; D is possibly TRBD1 (5 bases). The CDR3 extends over 14 amino acids. Germline assignment: CDR1 MNHEY and CDR2 SVGAGI. Between the trimmed V and J ends, which lost 6 bases and 0 bases, there was a span of 9 bases. CDR3 protein: CASSWGGSNQPQHF. The CDR3 DNA reads as TGTGCCAGCAGCTGGGGGGGTAGCAATCAGCCCCAGCATTTT.

V usage is TRBV11-1 and J usage is TRBJ1-6; 10 nucleotides align to TRBD1. Germline CDR1 and CDR2: SGHAT and FQDESV (reference sequence). Trimming at V came to 5 bases and at J to 5 bases, leaving 6 bases not matched to a gene. There are 16 residues in the CDR3. The CDR3 reads CASSPWTGGDNSPLHF. Written as DNA, the CDR3 is TGTGCCAGCAGCCCTTGGACAGGGGGGGATAATTCACCCCTCCACTTT. Filled out from reference TRBV11-1 and TRBJ1-6, the complete variable domain reads EAEVAQSPRYKITEKSQAVAFWCDPISGHATLYWYRQILGQGPELLVQFQDESVVDDSQLPKDRFSAERLKGVDSTLKIQPAELGDSAMYLCASSPWTGGDNSPLHFGNGTRLTVT.

The V and J genes are TRBV7-9 and TRBJ2-1; 9 bases agree with TRBD2. The CDR3 loop spans 12 amino acids. V lost 6 bases and J lost 13; bases outside the gene matches: 7. Germline loops: CDR1 SEHNR, CDR2 FQNEAQ (reference sequence). This CDR3 is CASRTSSGEQFF. The CDR3 DNA reads as TGTGCCAGCAGGACCTCTAGCGGGGAACAGTTCTTC.

V and J are TRBV27 and TRBJ2-3, with D tentatively TRBD2 (6 bases). V was clipped by 2 bases and J by 7 bases, with 22 bases between them. The CDR3 has 17 amino acids. The germline CDR1 and CDR2 sequences are MNHEY and SMNVEV (reference sequence). The CDR3 DNA reads as TGTGCCAGCAGTTTAAAAGTCCCGGGAAGGGGAGGATATACGCAGTATTTT. The encoded protein is CASSLKVPGRGGYTQYF.

The CDR3 sequence is CASSLGRGRNYGYTF. The CDR3 nucleotides read TGTGCCAGCAGTTTGGGAAGGGGGCGCAACTATGGCTACACCTTC. This chain uses TRBV28 with TRBJ1-2, with 7 positions matching TRBD1. J gave up 2 bases and V 3 bases, and 6 bases lay outside the gene matches. The CDR3 totals 15 residues. CDR1 and CDR2 from the germline V gene are MDHEN and SYDVKM.

The table lists this clone with a few counts. The chain links TRBV7-2 to TRBJ2-7, with a weak D call TRBD2 (5 bases). CDR1 and CDR2 (germline): SGHTA, FQGNSA. This CDR3 contains 15 residues. Between the trimmed V and J ends, which lost 5 bases and 0 bases, there was a span of 14 bases. The CDR3 coding sequence is TGTGCCAGCAGCCCAGCGGCGGCTAGCTCCTACGAGCAGTACTTC. This encodes CASSPAAASSYEQYF.

This chain joins TRBV5-6 and TRBJ1-1; D not resolved. The CDR3 sequence is 14 residues long. Looked up from germline, CDR1 is SGHDT and CDR2 is YYEEEE. V lost 2 bases and J 1 base, leaving 9 bases between the germline ends. The CDR3 DNA is TGTGCCAGCAGCTTTGGTGGAGGGAACACTGAAGCTTTCTTT. Translating it yields CASSFGGGNTEAFF.